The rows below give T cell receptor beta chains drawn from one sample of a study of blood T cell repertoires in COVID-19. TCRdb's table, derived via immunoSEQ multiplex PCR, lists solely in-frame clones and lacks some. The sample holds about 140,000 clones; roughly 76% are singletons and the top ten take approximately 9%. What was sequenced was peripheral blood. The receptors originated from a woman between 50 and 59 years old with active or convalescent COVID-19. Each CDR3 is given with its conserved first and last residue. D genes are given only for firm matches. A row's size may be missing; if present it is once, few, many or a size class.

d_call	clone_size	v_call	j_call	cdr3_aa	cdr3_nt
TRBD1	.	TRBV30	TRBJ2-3	CAWAGTAYTDTQYF	TGTGCCTGGGCCGGGACAGCCTACACAGATACGCAGTATTTT
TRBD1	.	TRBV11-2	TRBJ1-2	CASSSTGVDGYTF	TGTGCCAGCAGCTCAACAGGGGTCGATGGCTACACCTTC
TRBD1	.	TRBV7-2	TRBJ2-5	CASSLRQGARNQETQYF	TGTGCCAGCAGCTTGCGACAGGGGGCGAGAAACCAAGAGACCCAGTACTTC
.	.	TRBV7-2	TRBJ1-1	CASSYKGAEAFF	TGTGCCAGCAGCTATAAAGGCGCGGAGGCTTTCTTT
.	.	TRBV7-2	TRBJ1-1	CASSPGLIPLNTEAFF	TGTGCCAGCAGCCCGGGACTGATCCCTTTGAACACTGAAGCTTTCTTT
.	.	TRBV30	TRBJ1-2	CAWSRGTTNYGYTF	TGTGCCTGGAGCCGGGGAACGACTAACTATGGCTACACCTTC
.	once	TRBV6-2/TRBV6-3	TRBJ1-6	CASSLEDRKPLHF	TGTGCCAGCAGTCTAGAAGACAGGAAACCCCTCCACTTT
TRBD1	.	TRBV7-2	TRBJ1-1	CASSFGGTVNTEAFF	TGTGCCAGCAGCTTCGGCGGGACAGTTAACACTGAAGCTTTCTTT
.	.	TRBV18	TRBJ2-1	CASSPTRVLDNEQFF	TGTGCCAGCTCACCAACGAGGGTTCTAGACAATGAGCAGTTCTTC
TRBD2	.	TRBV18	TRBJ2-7	CASSPAAASGGAEQYF	TGTGCCAGCTCACCAGCCGCGGCTAGCGGAGGGGCGGAGCAGTACTTC
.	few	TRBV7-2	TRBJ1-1	CASSHGGSSNTEAFF	TGTGCCAGCAGCCACGGGGGGAGTTCTAACACTGAAGCTTTCTTT
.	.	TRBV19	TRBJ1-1	CASSMKSGRGNTEAFF	TGTGCCAGTAGTATGAAGTCGGGCAGGGGGAACACTGAAGCTTTCTTT
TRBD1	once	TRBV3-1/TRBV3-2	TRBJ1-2	CASSSSDRGGGYTF	TGTGCCAGCAGCTCATCGGACAGGGGGGGAGGCTACACCTTC
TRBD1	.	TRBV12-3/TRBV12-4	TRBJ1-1	CASSRTGVLEAFF	TGTGCCAGCAGCAGGACAGGGGTGCTGGAGGCTTTCTTT
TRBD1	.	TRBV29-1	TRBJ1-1	CSVEVPTGTVNTEAFF	TGCAGCGTTGAAGTCCCAACCGGGACAGTGAACACTGAAGCTTTCTTT
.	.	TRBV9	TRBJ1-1	CASSVAGRTEAFF	TGTGCCAGCAGCGTAGCTGGGCGCACTGAAGCTTTCTTT
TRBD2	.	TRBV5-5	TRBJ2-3	CASSPGLAGGDTQYF	TGTGCCAGCAGCCCCGGACTAGCGGGAGGGGATACGCAGTATTTT
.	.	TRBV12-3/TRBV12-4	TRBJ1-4	CASSFTGQLFF	TGTGCCAGCAGTTTTACAGGGCAACTGTTTTTT